The 12 T cell receptor beta chains given below trace back to one sample, sequenced in a study of blood T cell repertoires in COVID-19. Measured with immunoSEQ multiplex PCR; TCRdb has only the in-frame clones, and not every one. The table lists about 190,000 clones, roughly 80% of them singletons. Material for sequencing was PBMCs or T cells enriched from blood (not recorded which). These receptors came from a woman younger than 45 who had recovered from COVID-19.

The chain links TRBV5-8 to TRBJ1-1, with a possible D match to TRBD1 (6 bases). The germline gives CDR1 SGHTS, CDR2 YDEGEE. The CDR3 has 18 residues. Trimming removed 0 bases at V and 0 bases at J, with 18 bases between. The CDR3 bases are TGTGCCAGCAGCTTGGCCCCGGGACACGGGTTGATGAACACTGAAGCTTTCTTT. Its protein product is CASSLAPGHGLMNTEAFF.

The chain links TRBV27 to TRBJ2-1; D perhaps matches TRBD2 (5 bases). This CDR3 region has 14 residues. Germline CDR1 MNHEY, CDR2 SMNVEV (reference sequence). Between the trimmed V and J ends, which lost 2 bases and 8 bases, there was a span of 13 bases. The CDR3 nucleotides are TGTGCCAGCAGTTTACCTGGACTTTCATATGAGCAGTTCTTC. It specifies CASSLPGLSYEQFF.

The genes are TRBV4-2 and TRBJ2-2, with unresolved D. The germline V and J ends were trimmed by 4 bases and 3 bases, with 12 bases remaining between them. The CDR3 sequence is 15 residues long. The germline CDR1 and CDR2 sequences are LGHNA and YNFKEQ. CDR3 amino acids: CASSPRGSDTGELFF. In DNA form, the CDR3 reads TGTGCCAGCAGCCCCCGAGGAAGCGACACCGGGGAGCTGTTTTTT.

The chain links TRBV6-4 to TRBJ2-5; 9 bases are a match to TRBD1. Germline V gene data show CDR1 as MRHNA and CDR2 as SNTAGT. The CDR3 length is 17 residues. With 7 bases clipped from V and 5 bases from J, the junction kept 17 bases outside the gene matches. CDR3: CASKIPYVWTGVETQYF. The CDR3 bases are TGTGCCAGCAAAATTCCGTACGTGTGGACAGGGGTCGAGACCCAGTACTTC.

The chain couples TRBV14 to TRBJ2-1; tentatively, D is TRBD2 (5 bases). With 3 bases removed from V and 8 bases from J, the gap between germline ends came to 20 bases. This CDR3 contains 16 residues. Germline CDR1 SGHDN, CDR2 FVKESK. The CDR3 sequence: CASSHPRRALMDEQFF. In DNA, the CDR3 is TGTGCCAGCAGCCACCCCCGGCGGGCCTTAATGGATGAGCAGTTCTTC.

This chain connects TRBV5-1 to TRBJ2-5, with D perhaps matching TRBD1 (6 bases). CDR3 length: 13 amino acids. Per the germline V gene, CDR1 is SGHRS and CDR2 is YFSETQ. Trimming removed 4 bases at V and 4 bases at J, with 11 bases between. This chain's CDR3 is CASSPDRGETQYF. Here the CDR3 DNA reads TGCGCCAGCAGCCCGGACAGAGGAGAGACCCAGTACTTC. Looking up the rest from reference TRBV5-1 and TRBJ2-5 gives the full variable domain: KAGVTQTPRYLIKTRGQQVTLSCSPISGHRSVSWYQQTPGQGLQFLFEYFSETQRNKGNFPGRFSGRQFSNSRSEMNVSTLELGDSALYLCASSPDRGETQYFGPGTRLLVL.

This chain uses TRBV10-3 with TRBJ2-1, with D perhaps matching TRBD2 (6 bases). Germline V lookup: CDR1 ENHRY, CDR2 SYGVKD. The CDR3 totals 12 residues. Trimming pared 4 bases from V and 7 bases from J, leaving 8 bases between. Here the CDR3 DNA reads TGTGCCATCAGTGTTGGGGGGAATGAGCAGTTCTTC. Protein: CAISVGGNEQFF.

The CDR3 coding sequence is TGTGCCTGCAAGGGACAGCAGAGCTCCTACGAGCAGTACTTC. It is translated as CACKGQQSSYEQYF. The gene calls are TRBV30 and TRBJ2-7; 7 nucleotides align to TRBD1. The CDR3 loop spans 14 amino acids. With V trimmed by 6 bases and J by 0 bases, 8 bases remained unmatched. CDR1 is GTSNPN and CDR2 is SVGIG in the germline V gene (reference sequence).

The chain combines TRBV18 with TRBJ1-2, with D tentatively TRBD1 (6 bases). The CDR3 covers 12 residues. Germline loops: CDR1 KGHSH, CDR2 LQKENI. Trimming left V 4 bases short and J 6 bases short, with 9 bases between. CDR3 protein: CASSLDRDGYTF. The CDR3 DNA reads as TGTGCCAGCTCACTGGACAGAGATGGCTACACCTTC.

The chain has TRBV20-1 and TRBJ1-2; maybe TRBD1 (6 bases). Trimming took off 1 base at V and 8 bases at J, with 8 bases between the two ends. This CDR3 has 11 residues. The germline V gene encodes CDR1 DFQATT and CDR2 SNEGSKA (reference sequence). CDR3 region: CSARGRGGYTF. The CDR3 DNA reads TGCAGTGCTAGAGGCAGGGGCGGCTACACCTTC.

This clone showed up just once. The chain carries TRBV7-9 and TRBJ2-1; a possible D gene is TRBD2 (5 bases). This CDR3 region has 14 residues. The V end lost 3 bases, the J end lost 9 bases, and 15 bases lay between the germline ends. Germline V gives CDR1 SEHNR, CDR2 FQNEAQ (reference sequence). CDR3 sequence (DNA): TGTGCCAGCAGCTTGCTAGCATCAGTGGGTGAGCAGTTCTTC. As protein: CASSLLASVGEQFF.

V usage is TRBV19 and J usage is TRBJ2-3, with 9 bases fitting TRBD1. The CDR3 is 15 amino acids. The germline V gene encodes CDR1 LNHDA and CDR2 SQIVND (reference sequence). The J segment lost 6 bases and the V segment lost 5 bases, leaving 9 bases of the junction unmatched. The CDR3 loop is CASSPYRGLIDTQYF. The CDR3, as DNA: TGTGCCAGTAGTCCCTACAGGGGGCTAATTGATACGCAGTATTTT. Combining the CDR3 with reference TRBV19 and TRBJ2-3 gives the whole variable domain DGGITQSPKYLFRKEGQNVTLSCEQNLNHDAMYWYRQDPGQGLRLIYYSQIVNDFQKGDIAEGYSVSREKKESFPLTVTSAQKNPTAFYLCASSPYRGLIDTQYFGPGTRLTVL.